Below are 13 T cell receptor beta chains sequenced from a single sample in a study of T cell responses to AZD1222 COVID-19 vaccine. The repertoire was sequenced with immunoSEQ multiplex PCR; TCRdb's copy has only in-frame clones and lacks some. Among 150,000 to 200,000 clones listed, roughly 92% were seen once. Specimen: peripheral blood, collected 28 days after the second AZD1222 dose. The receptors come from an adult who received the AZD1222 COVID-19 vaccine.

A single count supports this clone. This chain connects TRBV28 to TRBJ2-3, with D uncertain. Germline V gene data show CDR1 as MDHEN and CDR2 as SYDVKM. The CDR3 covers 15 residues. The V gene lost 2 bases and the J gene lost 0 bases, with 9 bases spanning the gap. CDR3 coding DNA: TGTGCCAGCAGTTTAGGCGGATATAGCACAGATACGCAGTATTTT. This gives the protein CASSLGGYSTDTQYF.

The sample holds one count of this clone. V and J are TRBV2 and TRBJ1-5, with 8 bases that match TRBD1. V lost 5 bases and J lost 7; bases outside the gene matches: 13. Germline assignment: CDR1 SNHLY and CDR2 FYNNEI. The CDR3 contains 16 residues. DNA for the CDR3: TGTGCCAGCAGTAAGGTGGGGGGACAGGCATACCAGCCCCAGCATTTT. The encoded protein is CASSKVGGQAYQPQHF.

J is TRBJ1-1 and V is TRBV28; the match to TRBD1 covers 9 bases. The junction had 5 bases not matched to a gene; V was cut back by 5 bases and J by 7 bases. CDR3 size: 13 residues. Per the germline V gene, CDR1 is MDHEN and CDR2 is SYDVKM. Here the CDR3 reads CASSPGQGFEAFF. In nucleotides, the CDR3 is TGTGCCAGCAGTCCCGGACAGGGGTTTGAAGCTTTCTTT.

The CDR3 nucleotides are TGTGCCAGCAGTGCCCTTGGGGGGGGGTTTCAGCCCCAGCATTTT. Protein sequence: CASSALGGGFQPQHF. This sequence joins TRBV28 and TRBJ1-5; TRBD1 might be the D (5 bases). The CDR3 is 15 amino acids. With 5 bases removed from V and 6 bases from J, the gap between germline ends came to 17 bases. Germline V gene sequence: CDR1 MDHEN, CDR2 SYDVKM.

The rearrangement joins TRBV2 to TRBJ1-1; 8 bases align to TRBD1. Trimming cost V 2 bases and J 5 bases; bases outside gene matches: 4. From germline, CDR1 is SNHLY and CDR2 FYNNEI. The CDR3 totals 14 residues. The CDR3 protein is CASSEQGARTEAFF. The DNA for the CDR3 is TGTGCCAGCAGTGAACAGGGGGCGAGGACTGAAGCTTTCTTT. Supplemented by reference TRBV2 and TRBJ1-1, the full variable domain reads EPEVTQTPSHQVTQMGQEVILRCVPISNHLYFYWYRQILGQKVEFLVSFYNNEISEKSEIFDDQFSVERPDGSNFTLKIRSTKLEDSAMYFCASSEQGARTEAFFGQGTRLTVV.

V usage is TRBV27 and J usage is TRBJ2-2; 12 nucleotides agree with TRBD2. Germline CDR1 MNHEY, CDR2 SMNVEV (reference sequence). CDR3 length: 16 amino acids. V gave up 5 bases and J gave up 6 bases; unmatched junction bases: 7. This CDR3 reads CASSTPSGRAPGELFF. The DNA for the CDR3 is TGTGCCAGCAGTACCCCTAGCGGGAGGGCCCCCGGGGAGCTGTTTTTT.

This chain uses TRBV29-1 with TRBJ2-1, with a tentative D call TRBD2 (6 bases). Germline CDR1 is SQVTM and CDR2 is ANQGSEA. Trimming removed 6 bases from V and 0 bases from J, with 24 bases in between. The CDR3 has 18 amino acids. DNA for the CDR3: TGCAGCGTCTCCGGGACTCCCGACTACCCCAGCTCCTACAATGAGCAGTTCTTC. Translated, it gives CSVSGTPDYPSSYNEQFF.

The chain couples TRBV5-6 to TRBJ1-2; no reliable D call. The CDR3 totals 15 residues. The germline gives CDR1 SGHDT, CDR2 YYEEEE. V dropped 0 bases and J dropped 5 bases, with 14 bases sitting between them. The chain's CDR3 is CASSLDGLTDYGYTF. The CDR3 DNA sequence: TGTGCCAGCAGCTTGGACGGGCTGACGGATTATGGCTACACCTTC.

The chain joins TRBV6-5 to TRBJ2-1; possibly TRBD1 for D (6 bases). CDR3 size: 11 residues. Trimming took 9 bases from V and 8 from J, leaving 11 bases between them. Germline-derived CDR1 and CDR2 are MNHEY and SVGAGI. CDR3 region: CASSSGDEQFF. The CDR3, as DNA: TGTGCCAGTTCCTCAGGGGATGAGCAGTTCTTC.

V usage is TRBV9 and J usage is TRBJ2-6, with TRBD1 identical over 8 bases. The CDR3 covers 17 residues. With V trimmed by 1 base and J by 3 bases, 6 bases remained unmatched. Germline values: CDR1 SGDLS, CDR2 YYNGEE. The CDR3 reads CASSVTGGVNGANVLTF. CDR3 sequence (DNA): TGTGCCAGCAGCGTAACAGGGGGTGTTAATGGGGCCAACGTCCTGACTTTC.

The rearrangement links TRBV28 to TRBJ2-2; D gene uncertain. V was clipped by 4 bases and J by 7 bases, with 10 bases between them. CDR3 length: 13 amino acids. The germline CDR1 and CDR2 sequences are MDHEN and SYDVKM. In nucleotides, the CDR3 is TGTGCCAGCAGTTCCGATTACCGCGGGGAGCTGTTTTTT. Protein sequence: CASSSDYRGELFF.

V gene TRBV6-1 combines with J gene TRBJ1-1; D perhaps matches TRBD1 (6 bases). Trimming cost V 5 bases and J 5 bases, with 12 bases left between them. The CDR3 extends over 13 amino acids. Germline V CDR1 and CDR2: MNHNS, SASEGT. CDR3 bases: TGTGCCAGCAGTCCTACAGGGAGGACTGAAGCTTTCTTT. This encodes CASSPTGRTEAFF.

CDR3 sequence reads: CASSNVRAGELFF. The CDR3 bases are TGTGCCAGCAGTAATGTGAGGGCCGGGGAGCTGTTTTTT. The chain uses TRBV6-5 and TRBJ2-2; tentatively, D is TRBD2 (5 bases). This CDR3 is 13 amino acids long. The ends were cut back, 5 bases at V and 6 bases at J, with 10 bases in the middle. CDR1 MNHEY and CDR2 SVGAGI come from the germline V gene.